The 28 T cell receptor beta chains reported below all come from one sample, sequenced in a study of OX40 agonist ivuxolimab in advanced cancers. Library preparation was by the immunoSEQ multiplex PCR assay. TCRdb took this table from immuneACCESS and kept in-frame rearrangements with V and J called. Such tables lack part of the clones; where checked against another copy, unresolved V genes explain under half of the gap, and the rest is unexplained. Within this sample are tens of thousands of clones, with under 90% of them counted one time only. 1.5% to 2% of the sample goes to the ten largest clones. The specimen comprised CD4+ or CD8+ T cells sorted from blood, sampled in a trial of the OX40 agonist ivuxolimab. These receptors originate from an adult with an advanced solid tumor such as melanoma, head and neck, liver or kidney cancer.

This clone was seen a handful of times. The chain links TRBV21-1 to TRBJ1-5. TRBV21-1 is labeled a pseudogene. This CDR3 has 15 amino acids. The CDR3 loop reads CASSKKVTSNQPQHF. DNA of the CDR3: TGTGCCAGCAGCAAAAAGGTCACTAGCAATCAGCCCCAGCATTTT.

V is TRBV6-5 and J is TRBJ1-5; D is perhaps TRBD1 (5 bases). The V end lost 6 bases, the J end lost 1 base, and 13 bases lay between the germline ends. Germline V gives CDR1 MNHEY, CDR2 SVGAGI. The CDR3 consists of 15 residues. CDR3 protein: CASSDTGSSNQPQHF. CDR3 nucleotides: TGTGCCAGCAGCGACACAGGTTCCAGCAATCAGCCCCAGCATTTT.

This clone was detected a few times. V usage is TRBV11-2 and J usage is TRBJ2-2; D is unclear. Trimming took off 1 base at V and 7 bases at J, with 16 bases between the two ends. This CDR3 has 16 residues. Germline lookup yields CDR1 SGHAT and CDR2 FQNNGV. The CDR3 DNA follows: TGTGCCAGCAGCTTAGGTACTCGAGTGTTTCTCGGGGAGCTGTTTTTT. This encodes CASSLGTRVFLGELFF.

The rearrangement links TRBV4-3 to TRBJ2-1; D unclear. The CDR3 contains 14 residues. Germline CDR1 LGHNA, CDR2 YSLEER. The V and J ends lost 0 bases and 9 bases respectively, with 12 bases between them. In nucleotides, the CDR3 is TGCGCCAGCAGCCAAGATCCCCCAGATAGTGAGCAGTTCTTC. Its translation: CASSQDPPDSEQFF.

The rearrangement joins TRBV6-6 to TRBJ1-5; D may be TRBD1 (5 bases). This CDR3 is built from 15 residues. V was shortened by 2 bases and J by 4 bases, with 12 bases between the two germline ends. Germline values: CDR1 MNHNY, CDR2 SVGAGI (reference sequence). The CDR3 loop reads CASSYLGAVNQPQHF. The DNA for the CDR3 is TGTGCCAGCAGTTACCTAGGGGCTGTTAATCAGCCCCAGCATTTT.

This chain links TRBV5-4 with TRBJ1-2; 10 bases agree with TRBD1. This CDR3 is built from 14 residues. Per the germline V gene, CDR1 is SGHNT and CDR2 is YYREEE (reference sequence). V gave up 4 bases and J gave up 7 bases; unmatched junction bases: 7. The CDR3 here is CASSTRQGAGGYTF. CDR3 DNA: TGTGCCAGCAGCACCCGACAGGGGGCAGGTGGCTACACCTTC.

The chain employs TRBV12-5 and TRBJ2-7; 7 bases align to TRBD2. The CDR3 loop spans 19 amino acids. Germline V gene lookup returns CDR1 LGHNT and CDR2 FRNRAP. V was pared by 6 bases and J by 2 bases, with 22 bases of the junction left unmatched. In DNA, the CDR3 is TGTGCTAGTGGCCCTATCAGCGGGATATCGACACCTCGCACCTACGAGCAGTACTTC. It encodes CASGPISGISTPRTYEQYF.

Concerning this clone itself: Other DNA sequences of this sample code for an identical CDR3. This sequence joins TRBV5-1 and TRBJ2-7; 8 bases are a match to TRBD2. V shed 0 bases and J 3 bases; nucleotides not matched to a gene: 2. The germline gives CDR1 SGHRS, CDR2 YFSETQ. The CDR3 is made up of 14 amino acids. In DNA form, the CDR3 reads TGCGCCAGCAGCTTGGGCACTAGCGGCTACGAGCAGTACTTC. Translating it yields CASSLGTSGYEQYF.

The chain combines TRBV2 with TRBJ1-2; tentatively, D is TRBD1 (6 bases). V was shortened by 7 bases and J by 1 base, with 16 bases between the two germline ends. The CDR3 loop spans 15 amino acids. Looked up from germline, CDR1 is SNHLY and CDR2 is FYNNEI. Here the CDR3 DNA reads TGTGCCAGCAAAGCGAGGACAGAACTTAACTATGGCTACACCTTC. This sequence encodes CASKARTELNYGYTF.

V gene TRBV23-1 combines with J gene TRBJ1-2, with no clear D. TRBV23-1 is reported as an ORF; its role is uncertain. The CDR3 is made up of 17 amino acids. The V end was cut by 0 bases, the J end by 0 bases, with 14 bases between. This CDR3 is CASSQSTLSSANYGYTF. The CDR3 DNA reads as TGCGCCAGCAGTCAATCGACACTTTCCTCAGCTAACTATGGCTACACCTTC.

The CDR3 DNA reads TGTGCCAGCATCCTAGCAGTGACAGATACGCAGTATTTT. Translated, it gives CASILAVTDTQYF. The V gene is TRBV7-8, the J gene TRBJ2-3; D is possibly TRBD2 (5 bases). Germline V gene data show CDR1 as SGHVS and CDR2 as FQNEAQ. V was pared by 7 bases and J by 3 bases, with 11 bases between. The CDR3 is 13 residues long.

The chain recombines TRBV2 with TRBJ1-3; D is perhaps TRBD1 (5 bases). Germline assignment: CDR1 SNHLY and CDR2 FYNNEI. CDR3 length: 14 amino acids. V lost 10 bases to trimming and J lost 4 bases, with 17 bases between them. This chain's CDR3 is CATNLAGRGNTIYF. The DNA for the CDR3 is TGTGCCACCAACCTGGCGGGGCGAGGAAACACCATATATTTT.

This clone occurred a few times. V usage is TRBV18 and J usage is TRBJ2-2; D is possibly TRBD2 (6 bases). Trimming removed 0 bases at V and 4 bases at J, with 18 bases between. The germline CDR1 and CDR2 sequences are KGHSH and LQKENI. CDR3 length: 18 residues. This chain's CDR3 is CASSPPKGGDSSTGELFF. The DNA for the CDR3 is TGTGCCAGCTCACCACCCAAGGGCGGGGACTCGAGCACCGGGGAGCTGTTTTTT.

This chain joins TRBV2 and TRBJ1-4; 9 positions agree with TRBD1. Unmatched junction bases numbered 11, after V lost 4 bases and J lost 8 bases. The CDR3 consists of 16 residues. Per the germline V gene, CDR1 is SNHLY and CDR2 is FYNNEI. CDR3 sequence: CASSARATGGFEKLFF. Written as DNA, the CDR3 is TGTGCCAGCAGTGCGCGGGCGACAGGGGGTTTCGAAAAACTGTTTTTT.

The V call is TRBV4-1, the J call TRBJ1-1; unclear D gene. The germline V gene has CDR1 MGHRA and CDR2 YSYEKL. V shed 3 bases and J shed 1 base, with 9 bases lying between them. This CDR3 comprises 14 residues. DNA for the CDR3: TGCGCCAGCAGCCAGCCCACAGAGAACACTGAAGCTTTCTTT. Protein product: CASSQPTENTEAFF.

V is TRBV10-3 and J is TRBJ1-4; 10 bases match TRBD1. V lost 0 bases, J lost 4 bases, and 2 bases stayed unmatched. Germline V gene data show CDR1 as ENHRY and CDR2 as SYGVKD. This CDR3 spans 16 amino acids. The CDR3 loop is CAISESGTGVNEKLFF. As DNA, the CDR3 is TGTGCCATCAGTGAGTCCGGGACAGGGGTTAATGAAAAACTGTTTTTT.

This chain connects TRBV5-1 to TRBJ1-4; D is unclear. V lost 0 bases and J 3 bases, leaving 12 bases between the germline ends. The CDR3 extends over 16 amino acids. Germline CDR1 is SGHRS and CDR2 is YFSETQ. CDR3 in DNA: TGCGCCAGCAGCTTGGGGGTCCCAGTCTCTAATGAAAAACTGTTTTTT. Amino acids: CASSLGVPVSNEKLFF.

The sample holds one count of this clone. The chain couples TRBV6-5 to TRBJ1-2; D unresolved. The CDR3 has 16 amino acids. The germline CDR1 and CDR2 sequences are MNHEY and SVGAGI. Trimming took 4 bases from V and 2 from J, leaving 17 bases between them. The CDR3 DNA is TGTGCCAGCAGTTCTTATTCCGCAGGATCAAACTATGGCTACACCTTC. Translation gives CASSSYSAGSNYGYTF.

The chain couples TRBV4-3 to TRBJ1-3; D not resolved. V was clipped by 4 bases and J by 4 bases, with 17 bases between them. The CDR3 totals 16 residues. The germline gives CDR1 LGHNA, CDR2 YSLEER. This CDR3 reads CASSPSGAIGGNTIYF. The CDR3 coding sequence is TGCGCCAGCAGCCCCTCGGGAGCAATCGGCGGAAACACCATATATTTT.

The rearrangement uses TRBV30 and TRBJ1-1, with a weak D call TRBD1 (6 bases). Trimming cost V 3 bases and J 1 base, with 12 bases left between them. Germline loops: CDR1 GTSNPN, CDR2 SVGIG (reference sequence). The CDR3 covers 14 residues. The CDR3: CAWSGRGGNTEAFF. The CDR3 nucleotides read TGTGCCTGGAGCGGAAGGGGGGGGAACACTGAAGCTTTCTTT.

This chain joins TRBV5-4 and TRBJ1-2; 9 positions match TRBD1. This CDR3 spans 14 amino acids. The germline gives CDR1 SGHNT, CDR2 YYREEE (reference sequence). J gave up 5 bases and V 6 bases, and 8 bases lay outside the gene matches. The CDR3 nucleotides read TGTGCCAGCAATTTGCGGGGACAGGGATATGGCTACACCTTC. This encodes CASNLRGQGYGYTF. Variable domain in full (rest from reference TRBV5-4 and TRBJ1-2): ETGVTQSPTHLIKTRGQQVTLRCSSQSGHNTVSWYQQALGQGPQFIFQYYREEENGRGNFPPRFSGLQFPNYSSELNVNALELDDSALYLCASNLRGQGYGYTFGSGTRLTVV.

This clone was counted once. V gene TRBV7-9 combines with J gene TRBJ2-6; D might be TRBD1 (5 bases). The germline V and J ends were trimmed by 5 bases and 0 bases, with 17 bases remaining between them. Germline CDR1 and CDR2: SEHNR and FQNEAQ (reference sequence). The length of the CDR3 is 18 residues. The CDR3 protein is CASSKQTPGHSGANVLTF. The CDR3 bases are TGTGCCAGCAGCAAACAAACTCCAGGGCACTCTGGGGCCAACGTCCTGACTTTC.

The J gene is TRBJ1-1, the V gene TRBV30; D unresolved. The germline V gene has CDR1 GTSNPN and CDR2 SVGIG (reference sequence). V dropped 5 bases and J dropped 0 bases, with 7 bases sitting between them. This CDR3 contains 12 residues. CDR3 loop: CAWEGLNTEAFF. The DNA for the CDR3 is TGTGCCTGGGAGGGTCTGAACACTGAAGCTTTCTTT.

The sample holds one count of this clone. J is TRBJ1-1 and V is TRBV7-9; no reliable D call. The germline V gene encodes CDR1 SEHNR and CDR2 FQNEAQ (reference sequence). Deletions cut 5 bases from V and 1 base from J, with 11 bases between. This CDR3 is 14 amino acids long. This chain's CDR3 is CASSPGSGNTEAFF. The CDR3 DNA is TGTGCCAGCAGCCCGGGGAGCGGGAACACTGAAGCTTTCTTT.

V is TRBV23-1 and J is TRBJ1-1; TRBD1 might be the D (5 bases). TRBV23-1 is filed as an ORF, its function uncertain. CDR3 size: 24 residues. V was trimmed by 2 bases and J by 0 bases, leaving 37 bases between them. The CDR3, as DNA: TGCGCCAGCAGTCAAAGGGGCCGCCTCACTACAAAGAGCCCCTCGTCTTTCATGAACACTGAAGCTTTCTTT. Amino acids: CASSQRGRLTTKSPSSFMNTEAFF.

The CDR3 spells CASSLAGTGTSNEQFF. CDR3 DNA: TGTGCCAGCAGCTTAGCCGGGACAGGGACCTCAAATGAGCAGTTCTTC. The chain has TRBV7-8 and TRBJ2-1; 9 bases are a match to TRBD1. Losses at the gene ends were 0 bases for V and 7 bases for J; bases not matched to a gene: 7. CDR1 SGHVS and CDR2 FQNEAQ come from the germline V gene. CDR3 length: 16 amino acids.

The chain has TRBV5-1 and TRBJ2-7, with D tentatively TRBD2 (7 bases). Germline V gene lookup returns CDR1 SGHRS and CDR2 YFSETQ. The CDR3 has 15 residues. The V and J ends lost 5 bases and 7 bases respectively, with 22 bases between them. The CDR3 spells CASSFNNRAGEEQYF. The CDR3 DNA reads TGCGCCAGCAGTTTTAACAACAGGGCGGGGGAGGAGCAGTACTTC.

V gene TRBV6-1 combines with J gene TRBJ1-1, with D possibly matching TRBD1 (6 bases). The CDR3 runs 15 residues. V lost 5 bases and J 1 base, leaving 14 bases between the germline ends. The germline V gene encodes CDR1 MNHNS and CDR2 SASEGT. CDR3 DNA sequence: TGTGCCAGCAGTCCAAAAAGAGGGGGGAACACTGAAGCTTTCTTT. It yields the protein CASSPKRGGNTEAFF.